This T cell receptor (beta chain) is drawn from a study of blood T cell repertoires in COVID-19 (dated by TCRdb to 2019 to 2021). Background on the whole study: Samples covering the acute and convalescent phases of COVID-19 were provided by collaborators in the United States, Italy and Spain. The material from the prospective study consisted of cDNA or gDNA derived from T cells, B-cell-depleted T cells, or PBMCs. The dataset comprised deeply sampled blood TCRbeta repertoires from subjects exposed to, actively infected with, or recovered from COVID-19. The repertoires were made available in a free public database intended to serve as a resource for research on the immune response to SARS-CoV-2. The samples were drawn from the first 160 participants of the ongoing ImmuneRACE study and from 950 to 1,500 subjects provided by 6 global collaborators. A de-identified subject ID, COVID-19 status, age in years and sex were almost always included in the sample metadata. Where available, HLA class I and class II types were obtained from metadata supplied by the sample provider rather than from assay-based typing. Overall study results and their limits: How much clinical and demographic metadata was included differed by source and by participant, and the metadata was provided uncurated.

V and J are trimmed by 5 bases and 6 bases, and the gene matches miss 0 bases of the junction. Via the germline V gene (reference sequence), CDR1 is GTSNPN and CDR2 SVGIG. Counted from cysteine to phenylalanine, this CDR3 has 12 amino acids. The kept DNA is CDR3 alone, 36 bases in frame from the first base. Participants in the prospective study were enrolled through a virtual design, were aged roughly 18 to 100 years, and lived in approximately 25 United States geographic areas. To assign participants to cohorts, the prospective study relied on clinical history that participants themselves reported in a screening survey and a study questionnaire. Recovered participants in ImmuneRACE Cohort 3 were defined by two consecutive negative NP/OP PCR tests, clearance by a healthcare professional, or resolution of symptoms. Each participant in the prospective study had whole blood, serum and a nasopharyngeal or oropharyngeal swab collected by mobile phlebotomists. Over a roughly 2-month period, participants in the prospective study had the option of providing additional blood draws and questionnaires. Blood samples from the prospective study were shipped frozen or at room temperature prior to DNA extraction.

The immunoSEQ Assay, a bias-controlled multiplex PCR, was used to amplify TCRbeta CDR3 regions from genomic DNA. The original methods were these. The number of nucleated cells in each sample was estimated from the amplification of reference gene primers within the assay. Sequence reads were collapsed and filtered to measure the absolute abundance of every unique TCRbeta CDR3 rearrangement. For each sample, productive Simpson clonality was calculated as the square root of Simpson's diversity index across productive rearrangements. TCRdb carries this immuneACCESS record with in-frame sequences only. Its versions omit some clonotypes, under half of them owing to an unresolved V gene in the studies checked, with the rest unexplained. The DNA gave D and trimming, while V, J and clone size come from that table. Within this sample are under 350,000 clones, with 90% of them counted one time only. Jointly, the top ten make up 2.6% of the sample.

With respect to this clone: What antigen it recognizes has not been identified. Base qualities are missing; no much larger clone stands one base away.

This receptor was identified in a man aged 55 to 70 who had recovered from COVID-19. The rearranged segments are TRBV30 and TRBJ2-2; 10 bases in the middle match TRBD2. The sequenced sample consisted of PBMCs or T cells enriched from blood (not recorded which). The CDR3 region: CAWGLAAGELFF. The nucleotide sequence reads TGTGCCTGGGGACTAGCGGCCGGGGAGCTGTTTTTT.